This T cell receptor beta chain was identified in a study of T cell repertoires in cytomegalovirus infection. Study in general: Recently identified HLA-C-restricted CMV epitopes were among the peptides used. In public TCR beta signatures, there were indications of both CMV infection and matching HLA type. General observations from the study: HLA-C-restricted TCR beta clonotypes specific for CMV led the ex vivo response. Summed frequency of shared TCR beta families picked out CMV carriers who also had the relevant HLA.

This clonotype was counted a few times. What it recognizes is unknown. The length of the CDR3 is 20 residues. After removal of 3 bases from V and 0 bases from J, the junction contained 18 bases not matched to a gene. Looked up from germline, CDR1 is SGDLS and CDR2 is YYNGEE. TCRdb independently ran MiXCR on the reads; one entry per CDR3 protein. The data hold more than 40,000 distinct CDR3 sequences, with roughly 22% observed a single time. This chain connects TRBV9 to TRBJ1-1, with 9 positions matching TRBD1. The source material was CD8+ T cells from cultured PBMCs, sampled from culture after CMV antigen stimulation. This clonotype was sampled from a human donor in good health (CMV status not recorded). Some clones in this sample may be carry-over from other donors' samples. The CDR3 protein is CASSAQSGGQGFGMNTEAFF. CDR3 coding DNA: TGTGCCAGCAGCGCACAGTCCGGGGGACAGGGATTCGGTATGAACACTGAAGCTTTCTTT.